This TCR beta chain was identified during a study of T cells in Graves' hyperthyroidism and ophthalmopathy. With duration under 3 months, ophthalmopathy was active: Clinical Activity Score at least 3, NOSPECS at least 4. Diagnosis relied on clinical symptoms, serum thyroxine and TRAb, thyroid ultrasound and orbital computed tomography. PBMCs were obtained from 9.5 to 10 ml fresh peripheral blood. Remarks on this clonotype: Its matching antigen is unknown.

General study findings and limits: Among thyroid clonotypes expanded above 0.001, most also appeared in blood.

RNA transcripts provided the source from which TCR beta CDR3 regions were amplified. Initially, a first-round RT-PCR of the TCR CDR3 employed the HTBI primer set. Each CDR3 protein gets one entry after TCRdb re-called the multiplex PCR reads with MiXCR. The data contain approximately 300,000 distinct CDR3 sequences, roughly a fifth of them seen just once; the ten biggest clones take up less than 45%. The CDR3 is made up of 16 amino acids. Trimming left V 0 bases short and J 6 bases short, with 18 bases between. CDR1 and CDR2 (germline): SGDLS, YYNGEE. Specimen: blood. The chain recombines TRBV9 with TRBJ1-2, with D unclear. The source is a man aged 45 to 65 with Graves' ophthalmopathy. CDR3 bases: TGTGCCAGCAGCGTAGGGGGAAATGCCGGGGTCGATGGCTACACCTTC. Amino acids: CASSVGGNAGVDGYTF.